Sequencing of this T cell receptor (beta chain) was carried out in a study of Graves' ophthalmopathy and Graves' hyperthyroidism. RNA transcripts served as template for amplifying TCR beta CDR3 sequences. Following a first-round RT-PCR that used HTBI primers, a second-round multiplex PCR was carried out. One entry per CDR3 protein results from TCRdb running MiXCR on the multiplex PCR reads. Of 650,000 to 900,000 distinct CDR3 sequences listed, roughly 40% are singletons. Moderate-to-severe activity, CAS ≥3, NOSPECS ≥4 and duration under 3 months were recorded for donors with ophthalmopathy. Diagnostic conclusions were grounded in clinical symptoms, serum thyroxine, TRAb, thyroid ultrasound and orbital computed tomography. The authors used Ficoll-Paque density gradient centrifugation to separate PBMCs. The input was approximately 10 ml of fresh peripheral blood. This clonotype has only a few counts.

The receptor was isolated from an adult man with Graves' ophthalmopathy. Sequenced material: peripheral blood.

The DNA for the CDR3 is TGCAGTGCTATTGGTCACAGGGCCTCGGATGGCTACACCTTC. Amino acid sequence: CSAIGHRASDGYTF. The chain carries TRBV20-1 and TRBJ1-2, with D possibly matching TRBD1 (6 bases). The V and J ends lost 4 bases and 6 bases respectively, with 18 bases between them. Germline CDR1 reads DFQATT; CDR2 reads SNEGSKA (reference sequence). The CDR3 is 14 amino acids.